This record looks at one T cell receptor beta chain sequence and its context. What it binds is not known. Looked up from germline, CDR1 is MDHEN and CDR2 is SYDVKM. CDR3 length equals 15 residues. With 4 bases removed from V and 7 bases from J, the gap between germline ends came to 19 bases. Primers included in the PCR were 60 Vbeta and 13 Jbeta primers. Assay used: immunoSEQ multiplex PCR; TCRdb lists only in-frame clones, some missing. The sample contains about 160,000 clones, about 76% of which appear only once. This sample is drawn from a study of cytomegalovirus exposure and HLA in healthy donors. Study-level results: Later on, a genetic analysis was performed. It linked a missense variant in DCLRE1C with V- and J-gene trimming of TCR beta. The authors later found TCR association rates varying by HLA locus, with DRB1 most and HLA-C fewest.

The V gene is TRBV28, the J gene TRBJ1-2; D call uncertain. The sample consisted of PBMCs. This clonotype was sampled from a female donor in good health and CMV-seronegative. CDR3 bases: TGTGCCAGCAGTTCCCCATTCGACACCCCCGGTGGCTACACCTTC. Translation: CASSSPFDTPGGYTF.